The sequence of this TCR beta chain was determined in a study of memory CD4+ T cells and cytomegalovirus serostatus. Overall study: This sample comes from healthy Belgian adults, several CMV seropositive, roughly 22 seronegative. The study, taken as a whole, reports: Of roughly 180 reported CMV TCRbeta sequences, 65 to 85 were found in memory CD4+ repertoires. The CMV-associated TCR signature appears largely within the CD4+ memory repertoire.

Single viable CD3+CD4+CD8-CD45RO+ cells were sorted as the memory CD4+ T cells. Original handling: After removing out-of-frame reads, under 2.5 million distinct TCRbeta sequences remained. The protocol was immunoSEQ multiplex PCR, while the TCRdb copy is restricted to in-frame clones and leaves out a portion. Clone size and V and J calls were adopted from that table, with D and trimming inferred from the DNA. The profile shows 60,000 or so clones, around 82% of them singletons. The CDR3 is made up of 16 amino acids. Germline values: CDR1 SNHLY, CDR2 FYNNEI. With V trimmed by 3 bases and J by 0 bases, 6 bases remained unmatched. With respect to this clone: Its antigen remains unknown.

This clonotype was sampled from an adult in good health and CMV-seronegative. Some clones in this sample may be carry-over from other donors' samples. The sequencing input was memory CD4+ T cells from blood. V usage is TRBV2 and J usage is TRBJ2-7; 9 bases are a match to TRBD2. The CDR3 nucleotides are TGTGCCAGCAGTGACCCAGGGGGACTAGCCTCCTACGAGCAGTACTTC. This translates into CASSDPGGLASYEQYF. The full variable domain, rest sourced from reference TRBV2 and TRBJ2-7, is EPEVTQTPSHQVTQMGQEVILRCVPISNHLYFYWYRQILGQKVEFLVSFYNNEISEKSEIFDDQFSVERPDGSNFTLKIRSTKLEDSAMYFCASSDPGGLASYEQYFGPGTRLTVT.